A single sample gave rise to the 14 T cell receptor beta chains below, sequenced in a study of quantifying T cell responses using KT2 cells. The overall study: cDNA was made from DNase-treated RNA using alpha and beta constant primers.

An oligo carrying a UMI was ligated to the cDNA 3' end. First-round PCR used three to five cycles and beta primers RC1.1 and RC1.2 covering TRBC1 and TRBC2. Each CDR3 protein gets one entry after TCRdb re-called the UMI-ligation and nested PCR reads with MiXCR. The data contain some 50,000 distinct CDR3 sequences, around a tenth of them singletons. Input material: PBMCs spiked with cells of the T cell clone KT2. All receptors derive from a human donor.

This clonotype was seen more than once but under ten times. The chain couples TRBV4-1 to TRBJ1-3; 8 positions match TRBD1. Trimming removed 4 bases from V and 2 bases from J; junction bases left unmatched: 4. The length of the CDR3 is 15 residues. CDR1 MGHRA and CDR2 YSYEKL come from the germline V gene. CDR3 bases: TGCGCCAGCAGCCCATCACAGGGGGCTGGAAACACCATATATTTT. It specifies CASSPSQGAGNTIYF.

CDR3 protein: CASSQEVPAPKLFF. Written as DNA, the CDR3 is TGCGCCAGCAGCCAAGAAGTTCCCGCGCCAAAACTGTTTTTT. The chain employs TRBV4-3 and TRBJ1-4; D is unresolved. Trimming removed 0 bases at V and 10 bases at J, with 12 bases between. The length of the CDR3 is 14 residues. Looked up from germline, CDR1 is LGHNA and CDR2 is YSLEER.

Concerning this clonotype itself: This could be a read error, since a much larger clone is one nucleotide away. The chain has TRBV29-1 and TRBJ2-2; a weak D match, TRBD1 (6 bases). Germline V gene sequence: CDR1 SQVTM, CDR2 ANQGSEA. This CDR3 region has 12 residues. As DNA, the CDR3 is TGCGTCGACAGGATGGAAACCGGGGAGCTGTTTTTT. It codes for CVDRMETGELFF.

The V call is TRBV3-1, the J call TRBJ2-1; a possible D gene is TRBD1 (6 bases). The CDR3 contains 13 residues. CDR1 is LGHDT, CDR2 YNNKEL, per germline (reference sequence). V lost 2 bases to trimming and J lost 5 bases, with 7 bases between them. The CDR3 reads CASSQQGNNEQFF. Written as DNA, the CDR3 is TGTGCCAGCAGCCAACAGGGGAACAATGAGCAGTTCTTC.

This clonotype was detected only a few times. J is TRBJ1-1 and V is TRBV12-3 or TRBV12-4; D remains ambiguous. V was cut by 0 bases and J by 0 bases, with 8 bases left in between. The CDR3 sequence is 15 residues long. The CDR3 nucleotides are TGTGCCAGCAGTTTAGCAGGTATCATGAACACTGAAGCTTTCTTT. This gives the protein CASSLAGIMNTEAFF.

In its sample, this clonotype was seen many times. The chain has TRBV4-2 and TRBJ2-3; D could derive from TRBD1 or TRBD2 (5 bases each). CDR1 is LGHNA and CDR2 is YNFKEQ in the germline V gene. The ends were cut back, 0 bases at V and 5 bases at J, with 15 bases in the middle. The CDR3 consists of 16 residues. CDR3 DNA sequence: TGTGCCAGCAGCCAAGATGGGACGAGCCCGGGAGATACGCAGTATTTT. Encoded protein: CASSQDGTSPGDTQYF.

V usage is TRBV7-9 and J usage is TRBJ1-1; D gene unclear. CDR3 length equals 13 residues. Germline CDR1 reads SEHNR; CDR2 reads FQNEAQ (reference sequence). The V and J ends lost 5 bases and 5 bases respectively, with 12 bases between them. The CDR3, as DNA: TGTGCCAGCAGCAAAATGGGGAGAACTGAAGCTTTCTTT. This sequence encodes CASSKMGRTEAFF.

This chain links TRBV20-1 with TRBJ1-5, with D unresolved. Germline-derived CDR1 and CDR2 are DFQATT and SNEGSKA (reference sequence). Deletions cut 1 base from V and 5 bases from J, with 15 bases between. This CDR3 is 15 amino acids long. CDR3 region: CSARAALVGDQPQHF. CDR3 sequence (DNA): TGCAGTGCTAGAGCGGCTCTTGTCGGGGATCAGCCCCAGCATTTT.

This chain uses TRBV29-1 with TRBJ2-5; TRBD2 agrees at 13 bases. The trim removed 4 bases at V and 4 bases at J, leaving 9 bases unmatched. Germline V gene data show CDR1 as SQVTM and CDR2 as ANQGSEA. The CDR3 consists of 16 residues. This CDR3 reads CSVASRLAGGRETQYF. CDR3 in DNA: TGCAGCGTTGCGTCTCGACTAGCGGGAGGACGAGAGACCCAGTACTTC.

This clonotype was recorded at least ten times. The chain links TRBV20-1 to TRBJ2-1; D may be TRBD1 (5 bases). V dropped 0 bases and J dropped 0 bases, with 21 bases sitting between them. CDR1 and CDR2 from the germline V gene are DFQATT and SNEGSKA (reference sequence). The length of the CDR3 is 19 residues. CDR3 nucleotides: TGCAGTGCTAGAGATTTGGCTCCCCGGACAACTCTCTCCTACAATGAGCAGTTCTTC. Translated, it gives CSARDLAPRTTLSYNEQFF.

This clonotype was seen at least ten times. V and J are TRBV9 and TRBJ2-3, with TRBD2 matching 8 bases. The junction had 16 bases not matched to a gene; V was cut back by 4 bases and J by 0 bases. From germline, CDR1 is SGDLS and CDR2 YYNGEE. The CDR3 runs to 19 residues. CDR3 amino acids: CASSPKWRGAPTSTDTQYF. Written as DNA, the CDR3 is TGTGCCAGCAGCCCGAAGTGGCGGGGGGCCCCCACTAGCACAGATACGCAGTATTTT.

This clonotype was detected a few times. This chain links TRBV6-4 with TRBJ2-1, with D possibly being TRBD2 (6 bases). Trimming left V 0 bases short and J 4 bases short, with 10 bases between. Germline CDR1 and CDR2: MRHNA and SNTAGT. The CDR3 length is 15 residues. The CDR3: CASSDSGLDYNEQFF. DNA for the CDR3: TGTGCCAGCAGTGACTCGGGACTTGATTACAATGAGCAGTTCTTC.

This clonotype was counted only a few times. The chain uses TRBV6-5 and TRBJ2-1; perhaps TRBD1 as D (5 bases). CDR1 is MNHEY and CDR2 is SVGAGI in the germline V gene. The CDR3 spans 13 residues. Trimming left V 7 bases short and J 5 bases short, with 12 bases between. CDR3: CASTRQLNNEQFF. As DNA, the CDR3 is TGTGCCAGCACTCGACAGCTAAACAATGAGCAGTTCTTC.

This clonotype came up many times. The chain uses TRBV29-1 and TRBJ2-4; no firm D call. V lost 5 bases to trimming and J lost 1 base, with 18 bases between them. CDR1 SQVTM and CDR2 ANQGSEA come from the germline V gene. The CDR3 consists of 16 residues. CDR3 in DNA: TGCAGCGTTTCTCAGTTGCATTTCGCTGCCAAAAACATTCAGTACTTC. Its translation: CSVSQLHFAAKNIQYF.